This T cell receptor beta chain was captured in a study of T-cell memory formation after mild COVID-19 (TCRdb year 2021). In the study overall: Most TCR sequence clusters were specific to one of the two donors. T-cell clones expanding and contracting after mild COVID-19 in two donors were tracked by longitudinal TCRalpha and TCRbeta repertoire sequencing. Two young, previously healthy adult volunteers, one female and one male, were included in the cohort.

The junction carries 19 bases between V and J, which are trimmed by 5 bases and 2 bases respectively. Taken from the germline V gene, the CDR1 and CDR2 loops are SGHTA and FQGNSA. The CDR3, cysteine through phenylalanine, is 16 amino acids long. The DNA shown is the 48-base CDR3, in frame from base 1. Sequencing used an Illumina NovaSeq 6000. Using 5'RACE with constant-segment primers, TCRalpha and TCRbeta cDNA libraries were constructed, with sample barcodes and unique molecular identifiers added in the process. RNA was extracted from every sample with Trizol reagent. Libraries were amplified in two PCR steps, with a second sample barcode and Illumina TruSeq adapters added in the second step. The libraries were sequenced on an Illumina NovaSeq using 2 x 150 bp paired-end reads. The published analysis was carried out like this. Demultiplexing of reads and collapsing into UMI-guided consensus sequences were performed with migec v1.2.7. Using mixcr v2.1.11, UMI consensuses were aligned to TRA and TRB V and J templates and then assembled into clonotypes. A clonotype was counted as expanded or contracted only when both edgeR and NoisET called the clonotype significant, with the noise models trained on biological replicates. For edgeR calls, the cutoffs were a false discovery rate-adjusted p below 0.01 and a log2 fold-change threshold of 1. As an exploratory analysis of dynamics, max-normalized trajectories of the 1000 most abundant clonotypes were examined with PCA combined with hierarchical clustering. Each responding clone was given a CD4 or CD8 phenotype based on the CD4+ and CD8+ repertoires, which had been sequenced separately. The public sequencing data were trimmed at Q25 with fastp and processed into clonotypes with MiXCR by TCRdb, which kept only in-frame beta chains. Identical CDR3 proteins give one entry, which carries the most common genes and DNA. TCRdb's processing, not the authors' own work, is the source of the V and J calls. A total of approximately 560,000 distinct CDR3 sequences appear in this sample, around a sixth of them only once. The biggest ten clones account for about 7.4% of the sample.

Ficoll-Paque density gradient centrifugation was the method used to isolate PBMCs. With respect to this clonotype: Its binding antigen is unknown. The record has no base qualities; no much larger clone is one base away.

Here is what the overall study found, with its caveats: Only a couple of mild cases were covered in the study, and larger cohorts including severe cases with pre-infection samples were considered necessary. The detection of some responding clones in pre-infection memory suggests that pre-existing cross-reactive memory T cells joined the SARS-CoV-2 response. Contracting CD4+ clones were found mainly in CM and EM memory subsets, while CD8+ clones were enriched in EMRA. The second-wave clones that peaked on day 37 were not confirmed to be SARS-CoV-2 specific. Balanced CD4/CD8 phenotypes were observed for clones contracting from day 15 to 85, whereas a bias towards CD4+ was observed for a second wave of clones expanding from day 15 to 37.

The sequence was collected from an adult woman who had mild COVID-19 (a few samples of this study predate the infection). The sample titles of this study are shuffled in the database, so cell type and time point are left out; the donor was told from shared clones. Recombination connected TRBV7-2 to TRBJ2-7; perhaps TRBD1 is the D gene, with 5 bases matching. The sample taken for sequencing was PBMCs or a T cell subset sorted from them (not recorded which). The CDR3 protein sequence reads: CASSPFSPATAYEQYF. The DNA sequence is given as TGTGCCAGCAGCCCGTTCTCACCAGCGACAGCCTACGAGCAGTACTTC.